Following are 11 T cell receptor beta chains from one sample sequenced in a study of technical replicates of blood from a handful of donors. Using immunoSEQ multiplex PCR, the repertoire was profiled, and TCRdb retains in-frame clones only, with some absent. This sample yields roughly 76,000 clones, of which 65% to 90% are seen a single time; approximately 5% belongs to the top ten. The sample comprised PBMCs. The receptors stem from a human donor in good health. Some clones in this sample may be carry-over from other donors' samples.

The genes are TRBV10-2 and TRBJ1-2, with 9 bases identical to TRBD1. The V gene's germline CDR1 is WSHSY and CDR2 SAAADI. The CDR3 has 15 residues. The V and J ends lost 4 bases and 3 bases, in that order; junction bases with no gene match: 6. CDR3 region: CASSGGQGQDYGYTF. The CDR3 DNA reads TGCGCCAGCAGTGGAGGACAGGGGCAGGACTATGGCTACACCTTC.

Here the CDR3 reads CASRGGETQYF. DNA for the CDR3: TGCGCCAGCAGAGGGGGAGAGACCCAGTACTTC. The V and J genes are TRBV5-1 and TRBJ2-5; TRBD1 is a possible D gene (6 bases). The germline gives CDR1 SGHRS, CDR2 YFSETQ. This CDR3 is built from 11 residues. The germline V and J ends were trimmed by 5 bases and 4 bases, with 6 bases remaining between them.

V is TRBV2 and J is TRBJ1-1, with D hard to call. CDR3 length: 12 amino acids. V was clipped by 4 bases and J by 11 bases, with 14 bases between them. Germline V CDR1 and CDR2: SNHLY, FYNNEI. The CDR3 sequence is CASSGEIRTAFF. In DNA form, the CDR3 reads TGTGCCAGCAGTGGAGAGATCCGCACGGCTTTCTTT.

The chain couples TRBV5-5 to TRBJ1-5; tentative D call: TRBD1 (6 bases). Germline CDR1 is SGHKS and CDR2 is YYEKEE (reference sequence). The V end lost 4 bases, the J end lost 7 bases, and 18 bases lay between the germline ends. CDR3 length: 15 residues. CDR3 DNA sequence: TGTGCCAGCAGCGCCAACAGGGCGGAGAGGCAGCCCCAGCATTTT. Translated, it gives CASSANRAERQPQHF.

The chain is built from TRBV27 and TRBJ1-1, with 7 positions matching TRBD1. Per the germline V gene, CDR1 is MNHEY and CDR2 is SMNVEV (reference sequence). The CDR3 totals 13 residues. V lost 8 bases and J lost 6; bases outside the gene matches: 9. CDR3 amino acids: CASANRGGSEAFF. CDR3 nucleotides: TGTGCCAGCGCTAACAGGGGAGGTTCTGAAGCTTTCTTT.

V usage is TRBV15 and J usage is TRBJ2-5; 10 bases align to TRBD2. This CDR3 has 16 residues. With V trimmed by 1 base and J by 2 bases, 4 bases remained unmatched. CDR1 is LNHNV and CDR2 is YYDKDF in the germline V gene (reference sequence). CDR3 protein: CATSRVLAGTQETQYF. DNA of the CDR3: TGTGCCACCAGCAGAGTACTAGCGGGGACACAAGAGACCCAGTACTTC.

The gene calls are TRBV7-2 and TRBJ2-3; 7 positions agree with TRBD2. Germline lookup yields CDR1 SGHTA and CDR2 FQGNSA. Unmatched junction bases numbered 11, after V lost 5 bases and J lost 0 bases. This CDR3 has 17 amino acids. CDR3 DNA sequence: TGTGCCAGCAGCCCTCTCCCGACTAGCTCCAGCACAGATACGCAGTATTTT. Translated: CASSPLPTSSSTDTQYF.

The chain joins TRBV7-8 to TRBJ2-7, with a tentative D call TRBD2 (5 bases). Germline assignment: CDR1 SGHVS and CDR2 FQNEAQ. The CDR3 has 14 amino acids. Trimming removed 1 base at V and 4 bases at J, with 11 bases between. In DNA, the CDR3 is TGTGCCAGCAGCTTAGTTGTGAGGGCGTACGAGCAGTACTTC. It is translated as CASSLVVRAYEQYF. Variable domain in full (rest from reference TRBV7-8 and TRBJ2-7): GAGVSQSPRYKVAKRGQDVALRCDPISGHVSLFWYQQALGQGPEFLTYFQNEAQLDKSGLPSDRFFAERPEGSVSTLKIQRTQQEDSAVYLCASSLVVRAYEQYFGPGTRLTVT.

The rearrangement links TRBV18 to TRBJ1-5; no definite D call. Trimming shortened V by 2 bases and J by 9 bases, and 11 bases separated the two germline ends. This CDR3 spans 13 amino acids. CDR1 is KGHSH, CDR2 LQKENI, per germline. DNA of the CDR3: TGTGCCAGCTCACCAAAACCGCCGGGGCCCCAGCATTTT. It is translated as CASSPKPPGPQHF.

This rearrangement joins TRBV6-5 to TRBJ2-1, with D tentatively TRBD2 (5 bases). Germline values: CDR1 MNHEY, CDR2 SVGAGI. The CDR3 contains 13 residues. The ends were cut back, 5 bases at V and 6 bases at J, with 11 bases in the middle. CDR3 nucleotides: TGTGCCAGCAGTAGAGGGTTGGCCAATGAGCAGTTCTTC. It yields the protein CASSRGLANEQFF.

This clone turned up a few times. This same CDR3 is encoded by further DNA sequences in the sample. This CDR3 reads CATSRDQGANEKLFF. CDR3 nucleotide sequence: TGTGCCACCAGCAGAGACCAGGGGGCTAATGAAAAACTGTTTTTT. V usage is TRBV15 and J usage is TRBJ1-4; the match to TRBD1 covers 7 bases. Trimming at V came to 0 bases and at J to 3 bases, leaving 1 base not matched to a gene. Per the germline V gene, CDR1 is LNHNV and CDR2 is YYDKDF (reference sequence). This CDR3 spans 15 amino acids.